This entry describes one T cell receptor (beta chain). Per the original methods: Reference gene primer amplification in the assay estimated nucleated cell counts. TCRdb's copy holds only in-frame clones and misses some; the assay was immunoSEQ multiplex PCR. The DNA was the basis for D and trimming; V, J and clone size are from that table. The sample lists 270,000 or so clones, approximately 89% occurring once. The data originate from a study of blood T cell repertoires in COVID-19. Study at large: Samples representing acute and convalescent COVID-19 were sourced from the United States, Italy and Spain. Nucleic acid was either cDNA or gDNA, and it came from T cells, B-cell-depleted T cells, or PBMCs.

The Seattle patients, enrolled during active infection, were followed longitudinally. With 5 bases clipped from V and 1 base from J, the junction kept 8 bases outside the gene matches. Germline V gene sequence: CDR1 SEHNR, CDR2 FQNEAQ (reference sequence). This CDR3 contains 16 residues. The V call is TRBV7-9, the J call TRBJ2-3; 8 nucleotides align to TRBD2. The sample was peripheral blood. This clonotype was sampled from a woman under 40 with COVID-19, enrolled during active disease. CDR3 sequence: CASSLSGAFRTDTQYF. CDR3 coding DNA: TGTGCCAGCAGCCTTAGCGGGGCCTTCCGCACAGATACGCAGTATTTT.